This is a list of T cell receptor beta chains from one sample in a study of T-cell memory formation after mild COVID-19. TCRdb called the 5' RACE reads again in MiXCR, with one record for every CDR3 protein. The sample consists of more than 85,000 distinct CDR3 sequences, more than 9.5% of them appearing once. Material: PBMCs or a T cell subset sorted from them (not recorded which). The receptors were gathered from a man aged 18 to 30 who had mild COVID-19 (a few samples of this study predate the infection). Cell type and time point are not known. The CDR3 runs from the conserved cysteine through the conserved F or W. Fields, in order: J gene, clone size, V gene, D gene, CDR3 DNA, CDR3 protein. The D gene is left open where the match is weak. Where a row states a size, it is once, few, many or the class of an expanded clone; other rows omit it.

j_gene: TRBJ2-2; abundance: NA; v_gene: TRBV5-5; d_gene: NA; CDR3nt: TGTGCCAGCAGCTCGACAGTTTTCGGCACCGGGGAGCTGTTTTTT; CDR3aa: CASSSTVFGTGELFF
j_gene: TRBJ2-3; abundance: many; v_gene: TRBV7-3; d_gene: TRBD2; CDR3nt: TGTGCCAGCAGCTTAAATAGCGGGGGAGCAGATACGCAGTATTTT; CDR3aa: CASSLNSGGADTQYF
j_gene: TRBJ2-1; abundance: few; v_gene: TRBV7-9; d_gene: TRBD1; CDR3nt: TGTGCCAGCAGCCAGACAGGGTTCGATGAGCAGTTCTTC; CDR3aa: CASSQTGFDEQFF
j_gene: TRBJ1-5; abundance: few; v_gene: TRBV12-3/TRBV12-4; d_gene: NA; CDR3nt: TGTGCCAGCAGTTTGAGTCGGCAGGGGCCCAATAGCAATCAGCCCCAGCATTTT; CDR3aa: CASSLSRQGPNSNQPQHF
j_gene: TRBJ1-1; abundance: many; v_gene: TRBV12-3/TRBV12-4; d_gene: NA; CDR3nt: TGTGCCAGCAGTTTGAGTCAGGCGAACACTGAAGCTTTCTTT; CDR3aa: CASSLSQANTEAFF
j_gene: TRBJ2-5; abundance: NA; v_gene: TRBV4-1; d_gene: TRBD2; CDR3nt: TGCGCCAGCAGCCAAGGGAGACTAGCGGGTGGGGAGACCCAGTACTTC; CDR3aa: CASSQGRLAGGETQYF
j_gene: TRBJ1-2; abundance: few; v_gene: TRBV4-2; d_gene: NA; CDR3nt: TGTGCCAGCAGCCAAGATGAGCTAGGCTACACCTTC; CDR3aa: CASSQDELGYTF
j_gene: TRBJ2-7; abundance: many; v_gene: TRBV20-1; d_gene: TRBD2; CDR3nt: TGCAGTGCTCTAGCGGGGTACGAGCAGTACTTC; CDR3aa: CSALAGYEQYF
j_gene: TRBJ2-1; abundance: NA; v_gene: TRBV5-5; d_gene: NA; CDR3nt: TGTGCCAGCAGCTTGAAACTTTGGCAGCTGAATGAGCAGTTCTTC; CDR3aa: CASSLKLWQLNEQFF
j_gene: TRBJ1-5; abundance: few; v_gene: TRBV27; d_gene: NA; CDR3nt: TGTGCCAGCAGCAGCCTCCAGGGGAATCAGCCCCAGCATTTT; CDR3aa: CASSSLQGNQPQHF
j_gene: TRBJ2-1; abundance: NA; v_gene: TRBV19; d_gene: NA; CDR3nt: TGTGCCAGTAAGCAATCGAGCTCCTACAATGAGCAGTTCTTC; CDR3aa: CASKQSSSYNEQFF
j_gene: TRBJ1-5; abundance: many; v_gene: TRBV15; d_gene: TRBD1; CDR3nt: TGTGCCACCACCCCCAGCCCACAGGGGCGACAGCCCCAGCATTTT; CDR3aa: CATTPSPQGRQPQHF
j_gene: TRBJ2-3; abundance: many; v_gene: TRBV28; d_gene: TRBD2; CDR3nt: TGTGCCAGCATTTCAGGTAGCGGGGGAGCAGATACGCAGTATTTT; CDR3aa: CASISGSGGADTQYF
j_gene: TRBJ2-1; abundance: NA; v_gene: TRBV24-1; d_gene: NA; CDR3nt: TGTGCCACCAGTGATTTCAATGAGCAGTTCTTC; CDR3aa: CATSDFNEQFF
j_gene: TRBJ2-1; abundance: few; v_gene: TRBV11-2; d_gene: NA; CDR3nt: TGTGCCAGCAGCTTAGTTGGGTCCCTGGGCCATGAGCAGTTCTTC; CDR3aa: CASSLVGSLGHEQFF
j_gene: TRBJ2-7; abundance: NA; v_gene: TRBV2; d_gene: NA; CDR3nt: TGTGCCAGCAGTGACGAAAGCTCCTACGAGCAGTACTTC; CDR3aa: CASSDESSYEQYF
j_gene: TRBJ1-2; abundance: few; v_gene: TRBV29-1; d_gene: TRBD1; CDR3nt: TGCAGCGTTGAACGGGACAGGGACGGCTATGGCTACACCTTC; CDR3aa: CSVERDRDGYGYTF
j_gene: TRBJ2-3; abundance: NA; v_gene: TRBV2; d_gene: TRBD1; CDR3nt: TGTGCCAGCAGGGCGGGACAGGGGGCAGATACGCAGTATTTT; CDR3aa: CASRAGQGADTQYF
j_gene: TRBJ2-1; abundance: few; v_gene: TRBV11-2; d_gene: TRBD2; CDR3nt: TGTGCCAGCAGCTCGTATACTAGCGGGGGGCACAATGAGCAGTTCTTC; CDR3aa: CASSSYTSGGHNEQFF
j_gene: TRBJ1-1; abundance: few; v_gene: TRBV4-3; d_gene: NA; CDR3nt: TGCGCCAGCAGCCAAGATTCGGCAGGGACGAGGGAAGCTTTCTTT; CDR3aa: CASSQDSAGTREAFF
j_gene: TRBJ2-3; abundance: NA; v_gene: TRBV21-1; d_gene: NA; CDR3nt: TGTGCCAGCAGCGAAGCAGGGAAATGGAAGGCCTTT; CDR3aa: CASSEAGKWKAF
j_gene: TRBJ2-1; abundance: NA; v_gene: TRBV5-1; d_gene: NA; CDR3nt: TGCGCCAGCAGCTTGTTTGCGGGGACCGACAATGAGCAGTTCTTC; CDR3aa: CASSLFAGTDNEQFF
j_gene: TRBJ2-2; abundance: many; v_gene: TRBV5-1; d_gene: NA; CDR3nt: TGCGCCAGCAGCTTGACCCATCCCGGGGAGCTGTTTTTT; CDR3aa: CASSLTHPGELFF
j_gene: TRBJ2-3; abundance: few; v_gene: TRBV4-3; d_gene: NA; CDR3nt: TGCGCCAGCAGCCAAGCTGGAGCTGATACGCAGTATTTT; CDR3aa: CASSQAGADTQYF
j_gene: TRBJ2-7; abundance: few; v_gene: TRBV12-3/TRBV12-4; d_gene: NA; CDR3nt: TGTGCCAGTTCCCAAGGGGTTTTGTACGAGCAGTACTTC; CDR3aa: CASSQGVLYEQYF
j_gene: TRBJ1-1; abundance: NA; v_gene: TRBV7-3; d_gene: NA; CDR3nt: TGTGCCAGCAGCGAGGGGTTGAGGGGCACTGAAGCTTTCTTT; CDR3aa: CASSEGLRGTEAFF
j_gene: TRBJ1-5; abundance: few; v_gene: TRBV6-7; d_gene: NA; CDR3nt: TGTGCCAGCAGTTACAGCCAGCTAAATCAGCCCCAGCATTTT; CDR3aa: CASSYSQLNQPQHF
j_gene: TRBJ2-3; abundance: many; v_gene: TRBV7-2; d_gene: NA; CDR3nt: TGTGCCAGCAGCTCGGGGGGCCTCCGGGGAGATACGCAGTATTTT; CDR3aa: CASSSGGLRGDTQYF
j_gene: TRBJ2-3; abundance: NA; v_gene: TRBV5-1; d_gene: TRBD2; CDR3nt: TGCGCCAGCAGCGTTAGCGGGGCTCAAGATACGCAGTATTTT; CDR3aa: CASSVSGAQDTQYF
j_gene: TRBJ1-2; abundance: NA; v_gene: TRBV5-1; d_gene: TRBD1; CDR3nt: TGCGCCAGCAGCTTAATCCAGGGGGAAGATGGCTACACCTTC; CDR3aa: CASSLIQGEDGYTF
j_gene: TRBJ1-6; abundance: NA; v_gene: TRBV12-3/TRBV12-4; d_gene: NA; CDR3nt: TGTGCCAGCAGTCGGGACACCCTTAGGAATTCACCCCTCCACTTT; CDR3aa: CASSRDTLRNSPLHF
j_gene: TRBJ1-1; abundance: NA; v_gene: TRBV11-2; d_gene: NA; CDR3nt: TGTGCCAGCAGCTCCGGGACCCCGAAGAGCGCTTTCTTT; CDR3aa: CASSSGTPKSAFF
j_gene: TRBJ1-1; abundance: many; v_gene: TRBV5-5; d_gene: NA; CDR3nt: TGTGCCAGCAGCTTGGCCTCTGGGTCGGGCACTGAAGCTTTCTTT; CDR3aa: CASSLASGSGTEAFF
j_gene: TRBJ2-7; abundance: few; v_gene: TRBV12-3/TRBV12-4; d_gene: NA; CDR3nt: TGTGCCAGCAGCCCGGGACTTGGTCGTTACGAGCAGTACTTC; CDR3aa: CASSPGLGRYEQYF
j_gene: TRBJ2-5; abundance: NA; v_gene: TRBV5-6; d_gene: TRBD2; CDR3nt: TGTGCCAGCAGCTTGTCTAGCGGCATATACCAAGAGACCCAGTACTTC; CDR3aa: CASSLSSGIYQETQYF
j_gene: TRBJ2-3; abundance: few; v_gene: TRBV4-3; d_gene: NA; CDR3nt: TGCGCCAGCAGCCAAGATTGGACTGGCACAGATACGCAGTATTTT; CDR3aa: CASSQDWTGTDTQYF